Below are 19 T cell receptor beta chains sequenced from a single sample in a study of T cells after yellow fever vaccination. In TCRdb, the 5' RACE reads were re-called with MiXCR into one record per CDR3 protein. The table has some 500,000 distinct CDR3 sequences, about 14% seen once; the top ten hold over 12%. Here the sequenced sample was PBMCs, taken on the day of the yellow fever booster vaccination. These receptors all come from a young man who received the YFV17D yellow fever vaccine.

The chain has TRBV6-2 or TRBV6-3 and TRBJ2-1; 7 nucleotides agree with TRBD2. V trimming: 2 bases; J trimming: 11 bases; junction bases outside the gene matches: 21. Per germline, CDR1 MNHEY and CDR2 SVGEGT. The CDR3 totals 18 residues. CDR3 protein: CASSYHFSGSGQNFKQFF. CDR3 sequence (DNA): TGTGCCAGCAGTTACCATTTTAGTGGTAGCGGGCAAAATTTTAAGCAGTTCTTC.

This clonotype has a handful of counts. CDR3 protein: CASSPGRDYEQYF. The DNA of the CDR3 is TGCGCCAGCAGCCCGGGACGGGACTACGAGCAGTACTTC. J is TRBJ2-7 and V is TRBV5-1; D could derive from TRBD1 or TRBD2 (5 bases each). The V gene's germline CDR1 is SGHRS and CDR2 YFSETQ. V gave up 4 bases and J gave up 3 bases, with 11 bases separating them. The CDR3 covers 13 residues.

This clonotype was recorded a few times. Here the CDR3 reads CASSLEPQGQSYEQYF. The CDR3 nucleotides read TGCGCCAGCAGCTTGGAACCCCAGGGACAATCCTACGAGCAGTACTTC. The genes are TRBV5-1 and TRBJ2-7; the D gene is possibly TRBD1 (6 bases). Per germline, CDR1 SGHRS and CDR2 YFSETQ. Trimming stripped 0 bases from V and 1 base from J, with 14 bases between. This CDR3 region has 16 residues.

This clonotype was counted between two and nine times. This chain links TRBV5-4 with TRBJ2-3; 8 nucleotides match TRBD2. CDR1 and CDR2 from the germline V gene are SGHNT and YYREEE (reference sequence). CDR3 length: 16 amino acids. Trimming cost V 0 bases and J 7 bases; bases outside gene matches: 10. The CDR3: CASSLAVREGRNTQYF. The CDR3, as DNA: TGTGCCAGCAGCTTGGCCGTTCGGGAGGGGAGGAATACGCAGTATTTT.

The chain couples TRBV6-1 to TRBJ2-7; 7 positions match TRBD2. Germline CDR1 MNHNS, CDR2 SASEGT. This CDR3 has 15 residues. V was clipped by 6 bases and J by 2 bases; unmatched bases: 10. CDR3 loop: CASSPGGLLTYEQYF. CDR3 DNA: TGTGCCAGCAGCCCGGGGGGATTACTTACCTACGAGCAGTACTTC.

Ten or more counts support this clonotype. V gene TRBV29-1 combines with J gene TRBJ2-2, with 8 bases lining up with TRBD2. The CDR3 covers 12 residues. CDR1 and CDR2 (germline): SQVTM, ANQGSEA. The CDR3 reads CTAQRETGELFF. For the CDR3, the DNA is TGCACGGCCCAGCGGGAGACCGGGGAGCTGTTTTTT.

This clonotype was found a few times. CDR3 sequence reads: CAWSPGGNTEAFF. The CDR3 nucleotides are TGTGCCTGGAGTCCAGGGGGGAACACTGAAGCTTTCTTT. This chain joins TRBV30 and TRBJ1-1; 7 nucleotides match TRBD1. Unmatched junction bases numbered 1, after V lost 2 bases and J lost 1 base. The CDR3 contains 13 residues. Germline V CDR1 and CDR2: GTSNPN, SVGIG (reference sequence).

DNA of the CDR3: TGTGCCAGCAGCTCGGTGTCCTGGGAAGCTTTCTTT. Translating it yields CASSSVSWEAFF. V gene TRBV5-5 combines with J gene TRBJ1-1, with D unresolved. The CDR3 contains 12 residues. CDR1 and CDR2 (germline): SGHKS, YYEKEE (reference sequence). V dropped 3 bases and J dropped 8 bases, with 11 bases sitting between them.

This clonotype was detected a few times. The CDR3 protein is CASRPLAGGQFF. DNA for the CDR3: TGTGCCAGTAGGCCGTTAGCCGGGGGCCAGTTCTTC. The rearrangement links TRBV19 to TRBJ2-1; D may correspond to TRBD1 or TRBD2 (6 bases each). There are 12 residues in the CDR3. V gave up 6 bases and J gave up 13 bases, with 16 bases separating them. Germline lookup yields CDR1 LNHDA and CDR2 SQIVND (reference sequence).

The rearrangement joins TRBV20-1 to TRBJ2-1, with TRBD2 as a possible D gene (6 bases). The length of the CDR3 is 14 residues. From germline, CDR1 is DFQATT and CDR2 SNEGSKA (reference sequence). The V end was cut by 0 bases, the J end by 9 bases, with 15 bases between. CDR3 in amino acids: CSARDRSYGSEQFF. In DNA form, the CDR3 reads TGCAGTGCTAGAGATCGTAGTTACGGGAGTGAGCAGTTCTTC.

This clonotype was counted between two and nine times. The chain uses TRBV5-4 and TRBJ2-7; 10 bases are shared with TRBD2. Germline loops: CDR1 SGHNT, CDR2 YYREEE (reference sequence). Unmatched junction bases numbered 6, after V lost 1 base and J lost 2 bases. The CDR3 spans 16 residues. The CDR3 here is CASSLTSGKYTYEQYF. DNA for the CDR3: TGTGCCAGCAGCTTGACTAGCGGGAAGTATACCTACGAGCAGTACTTC.

This clonotype has more than one count but fewer than ten. The J gene is TRBJ1-1, the V gene TRBV20-1; 7 bases are a match to TRBD1. Germline V CDR1 and CDR2: DFQATT, SNEGSKA (reference sequence). The junction had 4 bases not matched to a gene; V was cut back by 6 bases and J by 0 bases. The CDR3 runs to 13 residues. The CDR3 DNA follows: TGCAGTGCACCGCAGGGGGTGAACACTGAAGCTTTCTTT. Protein: CSAPQGVNTEAFF.

CDR3 sequence reads: CASSLAGTKNTGELFF. The CDR3 coding sequence is TGTGCCAGCAGCTTAGCCGGGACAAAAAACACCGGGGAGCTGTTTTTT. The J gene is TRBJ2-2, the V gene TRBV7-2; TRBD1 is a possible D gene (6 bases). CDR3 length: 16 amino acids. Trimming took 0 bases from V and 2 from J, leaving 10 bases between them. The germline V gene encodes CDR1 SGHTA and CDR2 FQGNSA.

This clonotype turned up a few times. The chain uses TRBV7-2 and TRBJ2-2; unclear D gene. Germline V gene data show CDR1 as SGHTA and CDR2 as FQGNSA. V lost 0 bases and J lost 1, with 6 bases in between. This CDR3 spans 15 amino acids. DNA for the CDR3: TGTGCCAGCAGCTTAGCGGCCCAGAACACCGGGGAGCTGTTTTTT. Translation: CASSLAAQNTGELFF.

Only a few counts were recorded for this clonotype. V is TRBV7-9 and J is TRBJ2-5; a weak D match, TRBD1 (5 bases). V lost 4 bases, J lost 7 bases, and 19 bases lay in between. This CDR3 region has 15 residues. Germline V lookup: CDR1 SEHNR, CDR2 FQNEAQ (reference sequence). In DNA, the CDR3 is TGTGCCAGCAGCTCGGACACTGCCGGGTGGGGGACCCAGTACTTC. This translates into CASSSDTAGWGTQYF.

The V gene is TRBV28, the J gene TRBJ1-2; unclear D gene. V shed 3 bases and J shed 8 bases, with 10 bases lying between them. Germline CDR1 MDHEN, CDR2 SYDVKM. This CDR3 is built from 12 residues. The CDR3 is CASSLSRSGYTF. DNA of the CDR3: TGTGCCAGCAGTTTGTCCAGATCCGGCTACACCTTC.

This clonotype was seen a few times. The chain employs TRBV6-5 and TRBJ1-5, with D possibly matching TRBD1 (5 bases). Trimming stripped 2 bases from V and 3 bases from J, with 14 bases between. This CDR3 comprises 16 residues. Germline V gene sequence: CDR1 MNHEY, CDR2 SVGAGI. This CDR3 is CASSYAGAGYNQPQHF. The CDR3, as DNA: TGTGCCAGCAGTTACGCCGGGGCAGGGTACAATCAGCCCCAGCATTTT.

The V call is TRBV5-1, the J call TRBJ1-1; D is unclear. CDR1 and CDR2 from the germline V gene are SGHRS and YFSETQ. This CDR3 comprises 14 residues. Trimming cost V 4 bases and J 0 bases, with 10 bases left between them. The CDR3 DNA is TGCGCCAGCAGCGAAGAGGTGATGAACACTGAAGCTTTCTTT. It specifies CASSEEVMNTEAFF.

This clonotype turned up a few times. The J gene is TRBJ2-5, the V gene TRBV11-2, with D uncertain. Germline V gene sequence: CDR1 SGHAT, CDR2 FQNNGV. The CDR3 has 16 amino acids. Trimming took off 5 bases at V and 2 bases at J, with 18 bases between the two ends. The CDR3 sequence is CASSPNWRGSQETQYF. The CDR3, as DNA: TGTGCCAGCAGCCCCAATTGGAGAGGTAGTCAAGAGACCCAGTACTTC.